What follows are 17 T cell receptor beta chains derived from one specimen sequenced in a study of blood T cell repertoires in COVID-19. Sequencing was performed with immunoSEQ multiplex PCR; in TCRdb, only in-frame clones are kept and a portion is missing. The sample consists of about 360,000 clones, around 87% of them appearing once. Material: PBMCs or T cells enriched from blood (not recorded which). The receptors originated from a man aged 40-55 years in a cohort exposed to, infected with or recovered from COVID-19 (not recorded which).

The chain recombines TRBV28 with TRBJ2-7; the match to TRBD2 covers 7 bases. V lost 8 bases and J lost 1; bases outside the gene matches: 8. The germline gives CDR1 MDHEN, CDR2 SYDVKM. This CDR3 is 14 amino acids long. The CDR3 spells CASDPGGLSYEQYF. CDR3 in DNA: TGTGCCAGCGACCCGGGGGGACTTTCCTACGAGCAGTACTTC.

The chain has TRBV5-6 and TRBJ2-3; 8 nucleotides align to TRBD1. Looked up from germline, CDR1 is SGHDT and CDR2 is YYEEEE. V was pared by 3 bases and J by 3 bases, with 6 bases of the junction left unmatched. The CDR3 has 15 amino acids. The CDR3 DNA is TGTGCCAGCAGCTACGGGACAGGACATACAGATACGCAGTATTTT. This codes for CASSYGTGHTDTQYF.

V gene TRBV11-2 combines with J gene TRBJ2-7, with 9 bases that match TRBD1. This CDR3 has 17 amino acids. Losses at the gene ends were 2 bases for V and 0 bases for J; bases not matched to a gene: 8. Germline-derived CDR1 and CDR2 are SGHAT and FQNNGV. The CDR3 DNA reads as TGTGCCAGCAGCTTAAACTCCGGGACAGGGAGCTCCTACGAGCAGTACTTC. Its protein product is CASSLNSGTGSSYEQYF.

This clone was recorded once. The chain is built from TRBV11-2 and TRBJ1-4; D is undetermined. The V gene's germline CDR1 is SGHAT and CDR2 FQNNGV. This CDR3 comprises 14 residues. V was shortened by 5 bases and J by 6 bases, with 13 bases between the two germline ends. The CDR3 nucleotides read TGTGCCAGCAGCCCCCGCCAGAGCGATGAAAAACTGTTTTTT. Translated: CASSPRQSDEKLFF.

CDR3 sequence: CSASGSGGHYTGELFF. CDR3 sequence (DNA): TGCAGTGCTAGTGGCAGCGGGGGACATTACACCGGGGAGCTGTTTTTT. The chain carries TRBV20-1 and TRBJ2-2; the match to TRBD2 covers 8 bases. CDR3 length: 16 amino acids. Unmatched junction bases numbered 9, after V lost 3 bases and J lost 3 bases. The germline V gene encodes CDR1 DFQATT and CDR2 SNEGSKA (reference sequence).

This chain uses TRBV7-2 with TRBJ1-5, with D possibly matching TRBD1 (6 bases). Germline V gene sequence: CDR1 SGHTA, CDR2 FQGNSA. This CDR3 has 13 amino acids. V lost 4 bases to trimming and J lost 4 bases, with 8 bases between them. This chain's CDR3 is CASSSRGNQPQHF. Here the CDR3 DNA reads TGTGCCAGCAGCTCGAGGGGGAATCAGCCCCAGCATTTT.

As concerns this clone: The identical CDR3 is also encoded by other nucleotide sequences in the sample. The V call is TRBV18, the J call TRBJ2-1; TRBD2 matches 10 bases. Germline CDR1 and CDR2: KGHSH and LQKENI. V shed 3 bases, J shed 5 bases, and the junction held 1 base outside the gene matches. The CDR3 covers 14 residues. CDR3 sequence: CASSPGTSDNEQFF. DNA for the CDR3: TGTGCCAGCTCACCCGGGACTAGCGACAATGAGCAGTTCTTC.

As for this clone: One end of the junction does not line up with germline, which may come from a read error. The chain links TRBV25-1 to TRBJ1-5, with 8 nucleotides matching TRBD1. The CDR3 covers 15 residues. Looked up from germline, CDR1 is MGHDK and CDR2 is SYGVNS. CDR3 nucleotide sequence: TGTGCCAGCAGTGAATCTGGACAGGGTAATCGGCCCCAGCATTTT. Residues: CASSESGQGNRPQHF.

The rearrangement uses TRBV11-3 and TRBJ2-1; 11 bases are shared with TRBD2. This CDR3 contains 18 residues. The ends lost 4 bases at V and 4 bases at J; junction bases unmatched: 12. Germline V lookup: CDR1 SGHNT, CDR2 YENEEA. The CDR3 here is CASSYLGGSGRGYNEQFF. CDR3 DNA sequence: TGTGCCAGCAGCTACCTCGGGGGTAGCGGGAGGGGGTACAATGAGCAGTTCTTC. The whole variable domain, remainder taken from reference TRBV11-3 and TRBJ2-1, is EAGVVQSPRYKIIEKKQPVAFWCNPISGHNTLYWYLQNLGQGPELLIRYENEEAVDDSQLPKDRFSAERLKGVDSTLKIQPAELGDSAVYLCASSYLGGSGRGYNEQFFGPGTRLTVL.

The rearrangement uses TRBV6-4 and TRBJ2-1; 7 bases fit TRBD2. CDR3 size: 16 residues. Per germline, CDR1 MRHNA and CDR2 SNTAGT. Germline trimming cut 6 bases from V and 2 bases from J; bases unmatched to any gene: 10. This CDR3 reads CASSPQSGTTYNEQFF. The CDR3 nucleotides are TGTGCCAGCAGCCCCCAGTCCGGGACTACCTACAATGAGCAGTTCTTC.

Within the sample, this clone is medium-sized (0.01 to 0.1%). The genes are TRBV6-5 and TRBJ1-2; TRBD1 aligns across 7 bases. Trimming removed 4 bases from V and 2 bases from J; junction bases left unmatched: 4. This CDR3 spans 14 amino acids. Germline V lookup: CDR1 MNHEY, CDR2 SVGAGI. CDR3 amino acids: CASSSGQQNYGYTF. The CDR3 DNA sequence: TGTGCCAGCAGTTCGGGACAGCAGAACTATGGCTACACCTTC.

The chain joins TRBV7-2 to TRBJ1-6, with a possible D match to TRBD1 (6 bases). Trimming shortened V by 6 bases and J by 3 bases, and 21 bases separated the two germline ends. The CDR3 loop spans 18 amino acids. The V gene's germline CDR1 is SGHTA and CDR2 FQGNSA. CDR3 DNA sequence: TGTGCCAGCAGTCTAGGATCAGGGGTCTCCCTCTATAATTCACCCCTCCACTTT. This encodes CASSLGSGVSLYNSPLHF.

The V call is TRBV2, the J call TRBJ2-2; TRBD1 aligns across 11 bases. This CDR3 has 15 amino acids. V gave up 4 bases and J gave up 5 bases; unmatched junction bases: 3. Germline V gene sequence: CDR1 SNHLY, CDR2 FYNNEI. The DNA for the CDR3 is TGTGCCAGCAGTGGGGACAGGGGGTATACCGGGGAGCTGTTTTTT. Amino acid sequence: CASSGDRGYTGELFF.

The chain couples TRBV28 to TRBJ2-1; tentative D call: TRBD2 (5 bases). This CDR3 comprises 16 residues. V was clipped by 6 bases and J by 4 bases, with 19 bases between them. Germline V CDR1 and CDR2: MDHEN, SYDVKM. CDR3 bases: TGTGCCAGCAGCTCCCCCGGACTGGGCGGTTACAATGAGCAGTTCTTC. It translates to CASSSPGLGGYNEQFF. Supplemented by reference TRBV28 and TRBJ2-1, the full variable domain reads DVKVTQSSRYLVKRTGEKVFLECVQDMDHENMFWYRQDPGLGLRLIYFSYDVKMKEKGDIPEGYSVSREKKERFSLILESASTNQTSMYLCASSSPGLGGYNEQFFGPGTRLTVL.

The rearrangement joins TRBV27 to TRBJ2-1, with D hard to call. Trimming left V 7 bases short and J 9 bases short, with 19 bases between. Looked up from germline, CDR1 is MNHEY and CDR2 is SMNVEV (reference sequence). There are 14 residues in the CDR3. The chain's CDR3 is CASTFKARSGEQFF. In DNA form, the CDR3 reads TGTGCCAGCACATTTAAGGCCCGATCGGGTGAGCAGTTCTTC.

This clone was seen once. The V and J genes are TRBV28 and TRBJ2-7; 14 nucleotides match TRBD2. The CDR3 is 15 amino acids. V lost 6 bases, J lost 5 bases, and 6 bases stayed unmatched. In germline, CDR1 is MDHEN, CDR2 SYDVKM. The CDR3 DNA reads TGTGCCAGCAGGACGGGACTAGCGGGAGAGGACGAGCAGTACTTC. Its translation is CASRTGLAGEDEQYF.

The CDR3 sequence: CASSQRTGEGSYEQYF. The CDR3 coding sequence is TGTGCCAGCTCACAACGGACAGGGGAAGGCTCCTACGAGCAGTACTTC. The chain couples TRBV18 to TRBJ2-7, with 9 positions matching TRBD1. Germline CDR1 is KGHSH and CDR2 is LQKENI. V dropped 4 bases and J dropped 0; count of bases not matched to a gene: 7. The CDR3 runs to 16 residues.